Below, one TCR beta chain is given with its context. One junction end does not reproduce the germline sequence, and a read error may be involved. This sample was taken from a study of technical replicates of blood from a handful of donors. Germline V gene sequence: CDR1 SGHDT, CDR2 YYEEEE. The CDR3 contains 16 residues. Assay used: immunoSEQ multiplex PCR; TCRdb lists only in-frame clones, some missing. The sample yields 80,000 to 100,000 clones, around 90% seen once. Sequenced: T cells isolated from PBMCs. J is TRBJ2-7 and V is TRBV5-6; 9 bases map to TRBD1. The receptor comes from a human donor in good health. CDR3 DNA: TGTGCCAGCAGCTTGGTAACGGGGGGACAGGGCGACGAGCAGTGCTTC. Protein sequence: CASSLVTGGQGDEQCF.